Here is one T cell receptor beta chain with its context. V dropped 1 base and J dropped 4 bases, with 11 bases sitting between them. There are 15 residues in the CDR3. CDR1 SGHNT and CDR2 YENEEA come from the germline V gene. This sample is part of a study of blood T cell repertoires in COVID-19. Study at large: COVID-19 samples, acute and convalescent, were from the United States, Italy and Spain. Nucleic acid was either cDNA or gDNA, and it came from T cells, B-cell-depleted T cells, or PBMCs.

How the authors handled the data: Nucleated cell counts were estimated from reference gene primer amplification. Repertoires were generated with immunoSEQ multiplex PCR, while TCRdb's copy carries only in-frame clones and drops some. V, J and clone size derive from that table, while D and trimming were established from the DNA sequence. The sample records under 250,000 clones, approximately 86% being singletons. The TCR was taken from a woman older than 75 with acute or convalescent COVID-19. This chain joins TRBV11-3 and TRBJ2-1; D may be TRBD1 (6 bases). The sample was peripheral blood. CDR3 sequence (DNA): TGTGCCAGCAGCTTAGCGATTCAGGGGTACAATGAGCAGTTCTTC. Translation: CASSLAIQGYNEQFF.